These T cell receptor beta chains were read from a single sample in a study of T cells in Graves' hyperthyroidism and ophthalmopathy. TCRdb called the multiplex PCR reads again in MiXCR, with one record for every CDR3 protein. Among 250,000 to 300,000 distinct CDR3 sequences, roughly 15% were seen once, and the ten largest hold roughly 30%. The specimen sequenced was blood. The receptor source for this set is a woman aged 50 to 60 with Graves' hyperthyroidism that later progressed to Graves' ophthalmopathy. Each CDR3 is given with its conserved first and last residue.

V gene: TRBV27; CDR3 protein: CASSLNQGLLIQFF
V gene: TRBV7-2; CDR3 protein: CASSLMGGTVNTEAFF
V gene: TRBV19; CDR3 protein: CASSISAGGSYNEQFF
V gene: TRBV10-3; CDR3 protein: CATQTASNTEAFF
V gene: TRBV2; CDR3 protein: CASSGLLQGFTEAFF
V gene: TRBV5-1; CDR3 protein: CASRPGAGEYEQFF
V gene: TRBV18; CDR3 protein: CASFPDSSRSGANVLTF
V gene: TRBV5-1; CDR3 protein: CASRGRAYNEQFF
V gene: TRBV20-1; CDR3 protein: CSALAGALYNEQFF
V gene: TRBV20-1; CDR3 protein: CSASGGGRDGYTF
V gene: TRBV2; CDR3 protein: CAKVEGARRLTTEAFF
V gene: TRBV5-8; CDR3 protein: CASSFQSGQYF
V gene: TRBV18; CDR3 protein: CASSLTSGTGNEQFF
V gene: TRBV7-8; CDR3 protein: CASNTLGTANTEAFF
V gene: TRBV15; CDR3 protein: CATSRDQGLVEKLFF
V gene: TRBV7-3; CDR3 protein: CASRGGDRDTQYF
V gene: TRBV7-9; CDR3 protein: CASTTGGREQFF
V gene: TRBV2; CDR3 protein: CASCLQGAVGDSPLHF
V gene: TRBV5-6; CDR3 protein: CASSLGDRDNEQFF
V gene: TRBV3-1; CDR3 protein: CASSQVHGDTDTQYF
V gene: TRBV20-1; CDR3 protein: CSAARADGSYEQYF
V gene: TRBV30; CDR3 protein: CAWRSQDESGELFF
V gene: TRBV27; CDR3 protein: CASSFYICSARDGTSHTDTQYF
V gene: TRBV12-3/TRBV12-4; CDR3 protein: CASRPTGRTEAFF
V gene: TRBV12-3/TRBV12-4; CDR3 protein: CASSLGMTYEQYF
V gene: TRBV7-2; CDR3 protein: CASSLVWVADTQYF
V gene: TRBV5-1; CDR3 protein: CASSLALAGASGELFF
V gene: TRBV30; CDR3 protein: CAWSGRTTETQYF
V gene: TRBV5-1; CDR3 protein: CASSTAGLAGELFF
V gene: TRBV11-3; CDR3 protein: CASSRTANTEAFF
V gene: TRBV20-1; CDR3 protein: CSAERSGGKNIQYF
V gene: TRBV5-1; CDR3 protein: CASSTGSSGNTIYF
V gene: TRBV10-3; CDR3 protein: CAISERAPDNEQFF
V gene: TRBV20-1; CDR3 protein: CSAYRGLLQYF
V gene: TRBV2; CDR3 protein: CASSKGTGGYEQYF
V gene: TRBV11-1; CDR3 protein: CASSEQGYPEAFF
V gene: TRBV7-9; CDR3 protein: CASSAREKRYNEQFF
V gene: TRBV5-1; CDR3 protein: CASRGENYGYTF
V gene: TRBV28; CDR3 protein: CASSAGTRSEKLFF
V gene: TRBV7-8; CDR3 protein: CASSLSLDQPQHF
V gene: TRBV2; CDR3 protein: CASSGDRGYNSPLHF
V gene: TRBV2; CDR3 protein: CASNGETQYF
V gene: TRBV18; CDR3 protein: CASSPGDRPDYGYTF
V gene: TRBV7-2; CDR3 protein: CASLQEGGRRAFF
V gene: TRBV12-3/TRBV12-4; CDR3 protein: CAIGFIGTANTGELFF
V gene: TRBV5-6; CDR3 protein: CASSLVLAGGGDTQYF
V gene: TRBV7-9; CDR3 protein: CASSPRLGLVILRHF
V gene: TRBV2; CDR3 protein: CASSDTRIGTDTQYF
V gene: TRBV5-1; CDR3 protein: CASSPSLSDSNQPQHF
V gene: TRBV19; CDR3 protein: CASSGSGRTYEQYF
V gene: TRBV3-1; CDR3 protein: CASRGAVSYEQYF
V gene: TRBV6-1; CDR3 protein: CASSIDRSSYNEQFF